This T cell receptor (beta chain) comes out of a study of blood T cells in healthy people across ages. The CDR3 sequence is 15 residues long. V was pared by 6 bases and J by 3 bases, with 3 bases of the junction left unmatched. The germline V gene has CDR1 SNHLY and CDR2 FYNNEI. Whenever a sample was processed, at least 6.5 million PBMCs were isolated. Combining a sample-barcoded 5' primer with a J-beta primer mix, a second PCR ran for roughly 7 to 12 cycles. Every cDNA molecule bore a tag from a template-switch adaptor containing 12 random nucleotides. Any given sample supplied a minimum of 2.5 million CDR3-containing paired-end reads. MiXCR, run by TCRdb on the 5' RACE reads, gives a single entry per CDR3 protein. The repertoire holds hundreds of thousands of distinct CDR3 sequences, with roughly 52% as singletons.

The TCR sequence derives from a man aged 25-45 years in good health. Sequenced: blood. V gene TRBV2 combines with J gene TRBJ1-5, with 12 bases identical to TRBD1. The CDR3 DNA follows: TGTGCCAGCAGGTGGGACAGGGGGCCCAATCAGCCCCAGCATTTT. Its translation: CASRWDRGPNQPQHF.